Listed here are 13 T cell receptor beta chains from one sample, sequenced in a study of early T cells in non-severe SARS-CoV-2 infection. TCRdb re-called the 5' RACE reads with MiXCR, one entry per CDR3 protein. Of 90,000 or so distinct CDR3 sequences detected, about 15% appear once; the ten largest clones hold 5.5%. Sequenced input: whole blood. Receptors originate from an adult who was a healthcare worker with PCR-confirmed SARS-CoV-2 infection or an uninfected control (not recorded which).

This chain links TRBV7-6 with TRBJ1-1; 9 positions agree with TRBD1. The ends lost 5 bases at V and 5 bases at J; junction bases unmatched: 6. The length of the CDR3 is 14 residues. Germline values: CDR1 SGHVS, CDR2 FNYEAQ. The CDR3 coding sequence is TGTGCCAGCAGCCCTACAGGGGGCGGGACTGAAGCTTTCTTT. Translation: CASSPTGGGTEAFF.

The chain uses TRBV4-1 and TRBJ2-7, with 8 positions matching TRBD1. The CDR3 covers 15 residues. Germline CDR1 is MGHRA and CDR2 is YSYEKL. The J segment lost 1 base and the V segment lost 2 bases, leaving 4 bases of the junction unmatched. The CDR3 here is CASSQTGGVSYEQYF. As DNA, the CDR3 is TGCGCCAGCAGCCAAACAGGGGGAGTATCCTACGAGCAGTACTTC.

In its sample, this clonotype was seen many times. Here the CDR3 DNA reads TGCAGTGCCCAGGGACCTCCATATGGGGGCGGTGAGCAGTTCTTC. Protein sequence: CSAQGPPYGGGEQFF. This chain joins TRBV20-1 and TRBJ2-1, with a tentative D call TRBD1 (6 bases). V lost 6 bases to trimming and J lost 9 bases, with 24 bases between them. Germline V lookup: CDR1 DFQATT, CDR2 SNEGSKA (reference sequence). There are 15 residues in the CDR3.

This chain joins TRBV7-3 and TRBJ2-1; tentatively, D is TRBD2 (6 bases). Per germline, CDR1 SGHTA and CDR2 FQGTGA. This CDR3 spans 15 amino acids. The V gene lost 1 base and the J gene lost 2 bases, with 9 bases spanning the gap. The CDR3 nucleotides are TGTGCCAGCAGCTTAAATACGGGAGCCTACAATGAGCAGTTCTTC. Protein: CASSLNTGAYNEQFF. Supplemented by reference TRBV7-3 and TRBJ2-1, the full variable domain reads GAGVSQTPSNKVTEKGKYVELRCDPISGHTALYWYRQSLGQGPEFLIYFQGTGAADDSGLPNDRFFAVRPEGSVSTLKIQRTERGDSAVYLCASSLNTGAYNEQFFGPGTRLTVL.

The chain combines TRBV7-8 with TRBJ2-1; D possibly corresponds to TRBD1 (5 bases). V dropped 3 bases and J dropped 8 bases, with 17 bases sitting between them. Germline V gene lookup returns CDR1 SGHVS and CDR2 FQNEAQ. This CDR3 has 15 amino acids. The CDR3 protein is CASSLASRVRDEQFF. The CDR3 DNA reads as TGTGCCAGCAGCTTGGCGTCCAGGGTCAGGGATGAGCAGTTCTTC.

The chain couples TRBV28 to TRBJ2-3, with 8 nucleotides matching TRBD1. CDR1 is MDHEN, CDR2 SYDVKM, per germline. V was pared by 4 bases and J by 1 base, with 4 bases of the junction left unmatched. The CDR3 sequence is 15 residues long. The CDR3: CASSSWDRRTDTQYF. As DNA, the CDR3 is TGTGCCAGCAGTTCTTGGGACAGGCGCACAGATACGCAGTATTTT.

This chain uses TRBV5-6 with TRBJ2-4; D is ambiguous. V was shortened by 2 bases and J by 7 bases, with 13 bases between the two germline ends. This CDR3 contains 14 residues. Germline loops: CDR1 SGHDT, CDR2 YYEEEE. CDR3 bases: TGTGCCAGCAGCTTTAGACGTAATGATAACATTCAGTACTTC. Residues: CASSFRRNDNIQYF.

The rearrangement links TRBV18 to TRBJ2-3; the D gene is possibly TRBD2 (5 bases). There are 15 residues in the CDR3. Trimming removed 6 bases at V and 4 bases at J, with 17 bases between. CDR1 is KGHSH, CDR2 LQKENI, per germline. CDR3 residues: CASSHGGGAPDTQYF. CDR3 DNA: TGTGCCAGCTCTCACGGCGGAGGCGCGCCAGATACGCAGTATTTT.

This chain uses TRBV7-8 with TRBJ2-3; a weak D match, TRBD2 (5 bases). The CDR3 loop spans 14 amino acids. V was clipped by 5 bases and J by 4 bases, with 13 bases between them. Germline V gene sequence: CDR1 SGHVS, CDR2 FQNEAQ. CDR3 bases: TGTGCCAGCAGCCCCAGCCGGGGTCCAGATACGCAGTATTTT. This codes for CASSPSRGPDTQYF.

The chain links TRBV28 to TRBJ2-3; D unresolved. CDR1 is MDHEN and CDR2 is SYDVKM in the germline V gene. With 3 bases removed from V and 6 bases from J, the gap between germline ends came to 7 bases. CDR3 length equals 12 residues. In nucleotides, the CDR3 is TGTGCCAGCAGTTTCAGGTTGGATACGCAGTATTTT. Translating gives CASSFRLDTQYF.

The V and J genes are TRBV12-3 or TRBV12-4 and TRBJ2-1, with D hard to call. Between the trimmed V and J ends, which lost 6 bases and 2 bases, there was a span of 8 bases. The CDR3 covers 13 residues. The CDR3 bases are TGTGCCAGCAGCCCGCCCCCCTACAATGAGCAGTTCTTC. It specifies CASSPPPYNEQFF.

This clonotype has just a few counts. The chain couples TRBV20-1 to TRBJ2-3; 13 bases are shared with TRBD2. V lost 4 bases and J lost 1; bases outside the gene matches: 8. The CDR3 covers 17 residues. Germline V gene lookup returns CDR1 DFQATT and CDR2 SNEGSKA (reference sequence). The CDR3 sequence is CSANGLAGEGGTDTQYF. CDR3 DNA sequence: TGCAGTGCTAACGGACTAGCGGGAGAAGGGGGCACAGATACGCAGTATTTT.

A few counts support this clonotype. The gene calls are TRBV7-9 and TRBJ1-1, with 10 bases that match TRBD1. Looked up from germline, CDR1 is SEHNR and CDR2 is FQNEAQ (reference sequence). V lost 1 base to trimming and J lost 3 bases; unmatched junction nucleotides: 2. The CDR3 totals 15 residues. The CDR3, as DNA: TGTGCCAGCAGCTTAGGACAGGGGGCGGACACTGAAGCTTTCTTT. This encodes CASSLGQGADTEAFF.